This TCR beta chain was identified in a study of cytomegalovirus exposure and HLA in healthy donors. The CDR3 is 14 amino acids. Comment on this clone: The antigen remains undetermined.

Findings and limits, study-wide: Sequencing depth across donors, presence/absence analyses assumed, was roughly uniform. Exclusion as indistinguishable affected some V segments, including TRBV6-2 and TRBV6-3.

Amplification used 60 Vbeta primers and 13 Jbeta primers. Source study methods: In a later analysis, of 79 million or so unique beta chains, around 11 million appeared in at least two donors. Assay: immunoSEQ multiplex PCR; the TCRdb copy retains only in-frame clones and omits some. D and trimming come from the DNA, and the V and J calls and clone size come from that table. The profile shows 150,000 to 200,000 clones, approximately 84% of them singletons. The V call is TRBV1, the J call TRBJ2-1; the D call TRBD2 from the table was never checked on the DNA. TRBV1 is shown as a pseudogene. The clonotype originates from a woman aged 25 to 39 in good health and CMV-seropositive. Sequencing input: PBMCs. The CDR3 DNA reads TGCACCAGGACCCCGACTAGCGCGCACAATGAGCAGTTCTTC. It encodes CTRTPTSAHNEQFF.